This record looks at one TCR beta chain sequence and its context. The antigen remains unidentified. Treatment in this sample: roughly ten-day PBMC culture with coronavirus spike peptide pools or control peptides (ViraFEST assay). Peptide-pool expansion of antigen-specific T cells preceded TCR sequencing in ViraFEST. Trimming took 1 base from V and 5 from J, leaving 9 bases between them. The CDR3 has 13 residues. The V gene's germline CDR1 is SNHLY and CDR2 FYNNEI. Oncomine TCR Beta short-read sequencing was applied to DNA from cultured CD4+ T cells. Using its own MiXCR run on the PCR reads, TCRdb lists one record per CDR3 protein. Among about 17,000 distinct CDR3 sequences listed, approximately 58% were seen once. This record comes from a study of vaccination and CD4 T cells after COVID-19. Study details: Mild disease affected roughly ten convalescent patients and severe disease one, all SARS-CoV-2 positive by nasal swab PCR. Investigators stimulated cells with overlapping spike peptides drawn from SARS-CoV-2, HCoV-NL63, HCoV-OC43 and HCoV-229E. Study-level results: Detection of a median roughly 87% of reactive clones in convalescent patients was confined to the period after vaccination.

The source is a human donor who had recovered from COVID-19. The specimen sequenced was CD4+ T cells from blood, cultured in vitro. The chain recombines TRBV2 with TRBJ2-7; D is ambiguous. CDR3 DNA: TGTGCCAGCAGTGAAGACAATATCCACGAGCAGTACTTC. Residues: CASSEDNIHEQYF.